Below are 22 T cell receptor beta chains sequenced from a single sample in a study of blood T cell repertoires in COVID-19. The method was immunoSEQ multiplex PCR; TCRdb's version includes in-frame clones alone and lacks a portion of them. The top ten hold approximately 25% of the sample, which has under 150,000 clones, about 80% seen once. Sequencing used peripheral blood. Receptors originate from a human donor in a cohort sampled during active COVID-19.

CDR3 sequence: CASSNHGTGKYIQYF. As DNA, the CDR3 is TGTGCCAGTAGTAACCACGGGACAGGGAAATACATTCAGTACTTC. This chain uses TRBV19 with TRBJ2-4; 9 bases line up with TRBD1. The germline V gene encodes CDR1 LNHDA and CDR2 SQIVND (reference sequence). The junction had 9 bases not matched to a gene; V was cut back by 4 bases and J by 8 bases. The CDR3 totals 15 residues.

This rearrangement joins TRBV7-3 to TRBJ2-5, with 10 bases that match TRBD1. This CDR3 contains 14 residues. The germline gives CDR1 SGHTA, CDR2 FQGTGA. J gave up 5 bases and V 4 bases, and 4 bases lay outside the gene matches. In DNA form, the CDR3 reads TGTGCCAGCAGCTCGACAGGGGGCGTGGAGACCCAGTACTTC. Its protein product is CASSSTGGVETQYF.

The gene calls are TRBV28 and TRBJ2-7; 7 bases align to TRBD2. The CDR3 has 12 amino acids. CDR1 is MDHEN and CDR2 is SYDVKM in the germline V gene. V was clipped by 11 bases and J by 3 bases; unmatched bases: 7. The CDR3 spells CAGGGGVYEQYF. The CDR3 DNA reads TGTGCCGGCGGCGGGGGAGTCTACGAGCAGTACTTC.

The chain combines TRBV30 with TRBJ1-1; a weak D match, TRBD1 (6 bases). The CDR3 length is 16 residues. The V gene's germline CDR1 is GTSNPN and CDR2 SVGIG (reference sequence). The V end was cut by 1 base, the J end by 5 bases, with 20 bases between. The CDR3 bases are TGTGCCTGGAGTGGAAAAATCGGGACAACAGGGACTGAAGCTTTCTTT. It yields the protein CAWSGKIGTTGTEAFF.

The chain employs TRBV3-1 (or the pseudogene TRBV3-2) and TRBJ2-7; D is ambiguous. This CDR3 region has 18 residues. CDR1 is LGHDT and CDR2 is YNNKEL in the germline V gene (reference sequence). V was pared by 5 bases and J by 4 bases, with 27 bases between. The CDR3 DNA sequence: TGTGCCAGCAGCTCCCGCGCGGTCCAGATACCCCGGTTATACGAGCAGTACTTC. Translating it yields CASSSRAVQIPRLYEQYF.

V and J are TRBV2 and TRBJ1-4; D might be TRBD1 (5 bases). Between the trimmed V and J ends, which lost 0 bases and 8 bases, there was a span of 10 bases. CDR3 size: 14 residues. From germline, CDR1 is SNHLY and CDR2 FYNNEI. CDR3 nucleotides: TGTGCCAGCAGTGAAGCGGGACTAGGGGAAAAACTGTTTTTT. This codes for CASSEAGLGEKLFF. The variable domain in full, with the rest retrieved from reference TRBV2 and TRBJ1-4, is EPEVTQTPSHQVTQMGQEVILRCVPISNHLYFYWYRQILGQKVEFLVSFYNNEISEKSEIFDDQFSVERPDGSNFTLKIRSTKLEDSAMYFCASSEAGLGEKLFFGSGTQLSVL.

J is TRBJ2-5 and V is TRBV6-4; the match to TRBD2 covers 12 bases. The CDR3 is 21 amino acids. V was pared by 0 bases and J by 1 base, with 15 bases of the junction left unmatched. Per the germline V gene, CDR1 is MRHNA and CDR2 is SNTAGT. This CDR3 reads CASSDSRVNPLAGGIQETQYF. As DNA, the CDR3 is TGTGCCAGCAGTGACTCGAGGGTAAATCCCCTAGCGGGGGGGATCCAAGAGACCCAGTACTTC.

The chain has TRBV6-5 and TRBJ2-7, with D perhaps matching TRBD1 (6 bases). Germline lookup yields CDR1 MNHEY and CDR2 SVGAGI. V gave up 9 bases and J gave up 5 bases, with 23 bases separating them. CDR3 length: 15 amino acids. Here the CDR3 reads CASPSPPGRGHEQYF. CDR3 coding DNA: TGTGCCAGTCCTTCCCCCCCTGGCAGGGGCCACGAGCAGTACTTC.

CDR3 loop: CASSQGLAVSTDTQYF. CDR3 nucleotides: TGTGCCAGCAGCCAGGGACTAGCGGTCTCCACAGATACGCAGTATTTT. The chain has TRBV14 and TRBJ2-3; TRBD2 aligns across 11 bases. CDR3 length: 16 amino acids. CDR1 is SGHDN and CDR2 is FVKESK in the germline V gene. Trimming cost V 3 bases and J 2 bases; bases outside gene matches: 4.

This chain uses TRBV5-6 with TRBJ1-4; 8 bases align to TRBD1. The V gene end was trimmed by 3 bases and the J gene end by 4 bases; junction bases not matched to a gene: 5. The CDR3 is 15 amino acids. CDR1 is SGHDT, CDR2 YYEEEE, per germline. This CDR3 reads CASSSTGQVNEKLFF. DNA for the CDR3: TGTGCCAGCAGCTCCACGGGACAGGTTAATGAAAAACTGTTTTTT.

This clone was counted once. The rearrangement uses TRBV27 and TRBJ2-3; no clear D. Germline CDR1 is MNHEY and CDR2 is SMNVEV (reference sequence). Between the trimmed V and J ends, which lost 2 bases and 5 bases, there was a span of 11 bases. The CDR3 has 14 residues. CDR3 DNA sequence: TGTGCCAGCAGTTTAAGTCGAGTACGAGATACGCAGTATTTT. This sequence encodes CASSLSRVRDTQYF.

The V and J genes are TRBV3-1 (or the pseudogene TRBV3-2) and TRBJ2-1; 10 positions agree with TRBD2. The CDR3 runs 15 residues. Germline V lookup: CDR1 LGHDT, CDR2 YNNKEL (reference sequence). V gave up 4 bases and J gave up 1 base; unmatched junction bases: 1. CDR3 in DNA: TGTGCCAGCAGCCCGGGACTAGCGTCCTACAATGAGCAGTTCTTC. This gives the protein CASSPGLASYNEQFF.

This rearrangement joins TRBV12-5 to TRBJ1-2; 7 positions match TRBD1. This CDR3 spans 16 amino acids. Germline V gene lookup returns CDR1 LGHNT and CDR2 FRNRAP. The trim removed 1 base at V and 3 bases at J, leaving 8 bases unmatched. Here the CDR3 reads CASGLAGTDSYYGYTF. As DNA, the CDR3 is TGTGCTAGTGGTTTGGCCGGGACAGATTCTTACTATGGCTACACCTTC.

V gene TRBV10-3 combines with J gene TRBJ2-1; 7 nucleotides match TRBD1. The CDR3 has 16 amino acids. Losses at the gene ends were 5 bases for V and 5 bases for J; bases not matched to a gene: 12. Germline CDR1 reads ENHRY; CDR2 reads SYGVKD. This CDR3 reads CAISPLSDRSDNEQFF. DNA for the CDR3: TGTGCCATCAGTCCCCTGTCGGACAGGTCGGACAATGAGCAGTTCTTC.

The CDR3 DNA sequence: TGTGCCAGCAGTGACAGGAGCTCACTTTATAATCAGCCCCAGCATTTT. It codes for CASSDRSSLYNQPQHF. The genes are TRBV28 and TRBJ1-5, with D possibly being TRBD1 (6 bases). The V end was cut by 5 bases, the J end by 4 bases, with 18 bases between. The V gene's germline CDR1 is MDHEN and CDR2 SYDVKM. The length of the CDR3 is 16 residues.

The J gene is TRBJ1-1, the V gene TRBV5-8; D is uncertain. Germline V gene data show CDR1 as SGHTS and CDR2 as YDEGEE. Trimming took 2 bases from V and 0 from J, leaving 8 bases between them. The length of the CDR3 is 14 residues. CDR3 bases: TGTGCCAGCAGCTTAGCTTCGGTGAACACTGAAGCTTTCTTT. Amino acid sequence: CASSLASVNTEAFF.

The chain recombines TRBV28 with TRBJ1-6, with no clear D. V lost 3 bases and J 5 bases, leaving 8 bases between the germline ends. Germline V gene data show CDR1 as MDHEN and CDR2 as SYDVKM. This CDR3 region has 14 residues. The DNA for the CDR3 is TGTGCCAGCAGTTTGACTACTAATAATTCACCCCTCCACTTT. Protein product: CASSLTTNNSPLHF.

This chain links TRBV5-5 with TRBJ1-3; 9 bases are shared with TRBD1. The germline V gene has CDR1 SGHKS and CDR2 YYEKEE (reference sequence). The CDR3 runs to 16 residues. Losses at the gene ends were 5 bases for V and 0 bases for J; bases not matched to a gene: 6. Here the CDR3 DNA reads TGTGCCAGCAGTTCCGGGACAGGGAACTCTGGAAACACCATATATTTT. It codes for CASSSGTGNSGNTIYF. Together with reference TRBV5-5 and TRBJ1-3, the CDR3 gives the full variable domain: DAGVTQSPTHLIKTRGQQVTLRCSPISGHKSVSWYQQVLGQGPQFIFQYYEKEERGRGNFPDRFSARQFPNYSSELNVNALLLGDSALYLCASSSGTGNSGNTIYFGEGSWLTVV.

The chain carries TRBV20-1 and TRBJ1-2; D is unresolved. CDR3 length: 10 residues. Germline V CDR1 and CDR2: DFQATT, SNEGSKA (reference sequence). The ends were cut back, 7 bases at V and 3 bases at J, with 6 bases in the middle. The CDR3 loop reads CSVEDYGYTF. As DNA, the CDR3 is TGCAGTGTAGAGGACTATGGCTACACCTTC.

The chain joins TRBV7-9 to TRBJ1-1; maybe TRBD1 (5 bases). V lost 5 bases to trimming and J lost 11 bases, with 21 bases between them. CDR3 length equals 14 residues. Germline V gene lookup returns CDR1 SEHNR and CDR2 FQNEAQ (reference sequence). CDR3 nucleotide sequence: TGTGCCAGCAGCCCCTTAGGGAGGGGACTTGGGGCTTTCTTT. Encoded protein: CASSPLGRGLGAFF.

This clone was seen only once. Written as DNA, the CDR3 is TGCGCCAGCAGCCAAGACCCTAGCGGGGCCGCTTACAATGAGCAGTTCTTC. It encodes CASSQDPSGAAYNEQFF. The chain joins TRBV4-3 to TRBJ2-1, with 9 bases lining up with TRBD2. This CDR3 contains 17 residues. Losses at the gene ends were 0 bases for V and 4 bases for J; bases not matched to a gene: 7. Germline values: CDR1 LGHNA, CDR2 YSLEER.

In this sample, this clone turned up a few times. The gene calls are TRBV9 and TRBJ1-2; D remains ambiguous. Germline CDR1 SGDLS, CDR2 YYNGEE. V was shortened by 4 bases and J by 0 bases, with 13 bases between the two germline ends. The CDR3 is 15 residues long. In nucleotides, the CDR3 is TGTGCCAGCAGCCTCGAGTGGCGGGCTAACTATGGCTACACCTTC. Encoded protein: CASSLEWRANYGYTF.